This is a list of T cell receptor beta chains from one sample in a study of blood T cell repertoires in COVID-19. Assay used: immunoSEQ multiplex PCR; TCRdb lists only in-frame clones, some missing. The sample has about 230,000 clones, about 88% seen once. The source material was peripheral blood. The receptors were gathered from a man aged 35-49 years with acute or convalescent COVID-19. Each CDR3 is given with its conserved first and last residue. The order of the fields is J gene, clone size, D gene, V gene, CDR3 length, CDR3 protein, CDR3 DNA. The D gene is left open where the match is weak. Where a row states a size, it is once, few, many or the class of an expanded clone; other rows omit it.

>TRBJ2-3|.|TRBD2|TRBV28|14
CASTSGGRTDTQYF
TGTGCCAGCACTAGCGGGGGGCGCACAGATACGCAGTATTTT
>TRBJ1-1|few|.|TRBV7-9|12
CASSTRDTEAFF
TGTGCCAGCAGTACGCGGGACACTGAAGCTTTCTTT
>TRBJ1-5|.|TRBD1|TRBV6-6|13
CASNTGGNQPQHF
TGTGCCAGCAATACAGGGGGAAATCAGCCCCAGCATTTT
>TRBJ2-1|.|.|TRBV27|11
CASSPGIEQFF
TGTGCCAGCAGCCCAGGAATTGAGCAGTTCTTC
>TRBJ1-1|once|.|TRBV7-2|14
CASSSTRVRVEAFF
TGTGCCAGCAGCTCAACACGGGTCAGGGTCGAAGCTTTCTTT
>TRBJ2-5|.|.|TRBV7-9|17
CASSPGHPTAIQETQYF
TGTGCCAGCAGCCCCGGACACCCGACCGCTATCCAAGAGACCCAGTACTTC
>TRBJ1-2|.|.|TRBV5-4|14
CASSFRLNNYGYTF
TGTGCCAGCAGCTTCCGACTGAATAACTATGGCTACACCTTC
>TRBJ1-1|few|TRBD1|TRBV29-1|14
CSAITGTAKFEAFF
TGCAGCGCAATAACCGGGACAGCTAAGTTTGAAGCTTTCTTT
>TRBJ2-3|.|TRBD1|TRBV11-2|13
CASSLDRGDTQYF
TGTGCCAGCAGCTTGGACAGGGGCGATACGCAGTATTTT
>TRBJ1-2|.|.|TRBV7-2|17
CASSFRGGGITNYGYTF
TGTGCCAGCAGCTTCCGGGGCGGGGGTATAACTAACTATGGCTACACCTTC
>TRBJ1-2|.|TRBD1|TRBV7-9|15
CASSEIGQGASGYTF
TGTGCCAGCAGCGAAATAGGACAGGGGGCGAGTGGCTACACCTTC
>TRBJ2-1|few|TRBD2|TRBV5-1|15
CASRREAPNLDEQFF
TGCGCCAGCAGGCGGGAGGCGCCCAATTTGGATGAGCAGTTCTTC
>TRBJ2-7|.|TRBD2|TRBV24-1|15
CATSDRWGGTHEQYF
TGTGCCACCAGTGACCGGTGGGGAGGGACCCACGAGCAGTACTTC
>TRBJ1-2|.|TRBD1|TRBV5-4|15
CASRLGQARNYGYTF
TGTGCCAGCAGACTCGGACAGGCAAGGAACTATGGCTACACCTTC
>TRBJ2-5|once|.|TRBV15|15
CATSRDPGVTETQYF
TGTGCCACCAGCAGAGATCCGGGGGTGACGGAGACCCAGTACTTC
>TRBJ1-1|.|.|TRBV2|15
CASSGGGTLNTEAFF
TGTGCCAGCAGTGGGGGGGGGACACTGAACACTGAAGCTTTCTTT
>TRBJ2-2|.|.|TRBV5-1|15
CASSLDRADTGELFF
TGCGCCAGCAGCTTGGACAGGGCGGACACCGGGGAGCTGTTTTTT
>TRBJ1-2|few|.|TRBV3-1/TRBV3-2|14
CASSQADFSDGYTF
TGTGCCAGCAGCCAAGCAGATTTCAGTGATGGCTACACCTTC
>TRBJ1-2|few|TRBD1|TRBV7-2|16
CASSLASGTGIVGYTF
TGTGCCAGCAGCTTAGCCTCCGGGACAGGGATAGTGGGCTACACCTTC
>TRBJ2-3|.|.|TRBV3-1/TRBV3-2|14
CASSLARSTDTQYF
TGTGCCAGCAGCCTGGCGCGGAGCACAGATACGCAGTATTTT
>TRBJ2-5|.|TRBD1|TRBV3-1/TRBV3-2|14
CASSPRDRVETQYF
TGTGCCAGCAGCCCCCGGGACAGGGTTGAGACCCAGTACTTC
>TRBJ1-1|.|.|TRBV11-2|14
CASSPKQGNTEAFF
TGTGCCAGCAGCCCAAAACAGGGAAACACTGAAGCTTTCTTT
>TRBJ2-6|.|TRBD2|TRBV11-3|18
CASSSNSGGGSGANVLTF
TGTGCCAGCAGCTCAAATAGCGGGGGAGGTTCTGGGGCCAACGTCCTGACTTTC
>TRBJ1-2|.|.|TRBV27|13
CASSLGWGEGYTF
TGTGCCAGCAGTTTGGGATGGGGGGAAGGCTACACCTTC
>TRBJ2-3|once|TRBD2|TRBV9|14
CASSVGGTVQTQYF
TGTGCCAGCAGCGTGGGGGGGACGGTTCAGACGCAGTATTTT
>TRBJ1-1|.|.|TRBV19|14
CASSISRGRAEAFF
TGTGCCAGTAGTATTTCTCGGGGGAGGGCTGAAGCTTTCTTT
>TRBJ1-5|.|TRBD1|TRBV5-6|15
CASSNGQVINQPQHF
TGTGCCAGCAGCAACGGACAGGTCATCAATCAGCCCCAGCATTTT
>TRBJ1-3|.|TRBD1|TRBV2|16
CASSLDRGDSGNTIYF
TGTGCCAGCAGTCTGGACAGGGGAGATTCTGGAAACACCATATATTTT
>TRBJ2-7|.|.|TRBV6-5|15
CASSPRQGSPYEQYF
TGTGCCAGCAGCCCCCGGCAGGGAAGTCCCTACGAGCAGTACTTC
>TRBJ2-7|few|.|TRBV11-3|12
CASSQGGDEQYF
TGTGCCAGCAGCCAGGGCGGGGACGAGCAGTACTTC
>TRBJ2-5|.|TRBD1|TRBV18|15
CASSPQGQGKETQYF
TGTGCCAGCTCACCCCAGGGACAGGGGAAAGAGACCCAGTACTTC
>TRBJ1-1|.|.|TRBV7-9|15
CASSLALSGPTEAFF
TGTGCCAGCAGCTTAGCGCTATCAGGGCCCACTGAAGCTTTCTTT
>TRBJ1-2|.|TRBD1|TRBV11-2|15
CASSGYRGSNYGYTF
TGTGCCAGCAGCGGCTACAGGGGCTCTAACTATGGCTACACCTTC
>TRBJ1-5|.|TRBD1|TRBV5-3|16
CARSWDPRQGNQPQHF
TGTGCCAGAAGCTGGGACCCTAGACAGGGGAATCAGCCCCAGCATTTT
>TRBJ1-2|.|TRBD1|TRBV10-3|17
CAIRRGGTGDPNYGYTF
TGTGCCATCAGGAGGGGGGGGACAGGGGACCCGAACTATGGCTACACCTTC
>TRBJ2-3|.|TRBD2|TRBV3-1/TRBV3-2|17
CASSQLLAGTSTDTQYF
TGTGCCAGCAGCCAATTACTAGCGGGGACTAGCACAGATACGCAGTATTTT
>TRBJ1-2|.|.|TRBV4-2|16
CASSQDYKTGHYGYTF
TGTGCCAGCAGCCAAGATTACAAGACAGGACACTATGGCTACACCTTC
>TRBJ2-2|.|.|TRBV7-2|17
CASSPTGRRAVTGELFF
TGTGCCAGCAGCCCCACCGGAAGGCGGGCGGTTACCGGGGAGCTGTTTTTT
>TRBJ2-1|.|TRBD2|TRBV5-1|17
CASSPLVGAGGFNEQFF
TGCGCCAGCAGCCCCCTAGTAGGCGCGGGGGGCTTCAATGAGCAGTTCTTC
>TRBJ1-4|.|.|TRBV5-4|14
CASSLRAGAEKLFF
TGTGCCAGCAGCTTGAGGGCAGGGGCTGAAAAACTGTTTTTT
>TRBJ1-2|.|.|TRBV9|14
CASSTFGQLGGYTF
TGTGCCAGCAGCACCTTTGGCCAGCTCGGGGGCTACACCTTC